The clone carrying this T cell receptor (beta chain) was seen a handful of times. A single record per CDR3 protein comes from TCRdb applying MiXCR to the 5' RACE reads. The data show a few hundred thousand distinct CDR3 sequences, roughly 21% seen once. This record belongs to a study of T-cell memory formation after mild COVID-19. Germline V lookup: CDR1 MDHEN, CDR2 SYDVKM. This CDR3 is 12 amino acids long. Germline trimming cut 3 bases from V and 7 bases from J; bases unmatched to any gene: 2. This sequence joins TRBV28 and TRBJ2-5, with 7 bases fitting TRBD2. Source material: PBMCs or a T cell subset sorted from them (not recorded which). The clonotype was recovered from an adult woman who had mild COVID-19 (a few samples of this study predate the infection). Cell type and time point are not known. The CDR3 sequence is CASSFPGGTQYF. CDR3 DNA sequence: TGTGCCAGCAGTTTTCCGGGAGGGACCCAGTACTTC.